The clone carrying this T cell receptor (beta chain) was seen a single time. Its antigen is unknown. 1-10 million cryopreserved PBMC were held in samples before DNA extraction. The record originates from a study of long-term antiretroviral therapy in people with HIV. Study-wide results and caveats: Dominant in the repertoire at all time points were clones expanded before ART. ART preceded a rise in diversity that nonetheless stayed lower than in transplant donor controls. Repertoires in HIV (unlike those of controls) had narrower CDR3 length ranges.

Sequencing relied on immunoSEQ assay v3.0, run at survey level. The repertoire was sequenced with immunoSEQ multiplex PCR; TCRdb's copy has only in-frame clones and lacks some. The sample carries about 17,000 clones, around 74% recorded once. The CDR3 extends over 15 amino acids. Germline assignment: CDR1 SGHAT and CDR2 FQDESV (reference sequence). Trimming took 1 base from V and 10 from J; bases not matched to a gene: 3. The TCR sequence derives from a man aged 30 to 39 with HIV. This rearrangement joins TRBV11-1 to TRBJ2-1, with 14 bases matching TRBD2. This material consisted of unsorted PBMCs, taken 2.1 years before starting antiretroviral therapy. The CDR3 sequence is CASSLVGLAGGEQFF. CDR3 nucleotides: TGTGCCAGCAGCTTAGTAGGACTAGCGGGAGGCGAGCAGTTCTTC.